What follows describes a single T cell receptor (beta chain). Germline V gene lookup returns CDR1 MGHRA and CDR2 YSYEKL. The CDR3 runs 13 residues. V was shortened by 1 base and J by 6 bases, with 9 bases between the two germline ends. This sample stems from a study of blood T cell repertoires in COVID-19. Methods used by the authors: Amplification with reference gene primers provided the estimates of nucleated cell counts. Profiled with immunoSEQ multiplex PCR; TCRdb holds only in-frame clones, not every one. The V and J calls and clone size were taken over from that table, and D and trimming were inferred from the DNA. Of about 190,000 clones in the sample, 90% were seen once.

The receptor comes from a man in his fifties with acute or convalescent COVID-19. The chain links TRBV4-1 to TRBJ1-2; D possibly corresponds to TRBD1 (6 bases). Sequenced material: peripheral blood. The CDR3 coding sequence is TGCGCCAGCAGCCAAGGGACAGAGAATGGCTACACCTTC. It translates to CASSQGTENGYTF.